A selection of T cell receptor beta chains follows, all from one sample in a study of blood T cell repertoires in COVID-19. Here immunoSEQ multiplex PCR was the method, and the copy in TCRdb shows in-frame clones only, minus some. The sample consists of 200,000 or so clones, approximately 80% of them appearing once. Sequencing was carried out using peripheral blood. Receptor source: a woman aged 60-70 years who had recovered from COVID-19. Each CDR3 is given with its conserved first and last residue. The D gene is left open where the match is weak.

TRBD1 | TRBV3-1/TRBV3-2 | CASSQTGQGQPPYEQYF
TRBD1 | TRBV18 | CASSPTGGIPFF
NA | TRBV27 | CATQLGGSEGSGYNEQFF
TRBD2 | TRBV13 | CASSLRGTVTYEQYF
TRBD1 | TRBV30 | CAWSVQGTGARETQYF
TRBD1 | TRBV6-5 | CASSYEGARAYEQYF
TRBD1 | TRBV24-1 | CATTRTGGGNGYTF
NA | TRBV11-2 | CASSPTGTHTDTQYF
NA | TRBV6-2/TRBV6-3 | CASSYAGSYGYTF
NA | TRBV28 | CASSSPAGSTDTQYF
TRBD2 | TRBV19 | CASSQAGGYEQYF
TRBD1 | TRBV7-2 | CASSRTGIRGYTF
TRBD2 | TRBV19 | CASSFRGGSGDTQYF
NA | TRBV7-9 | CASTFETTSYEQYF
TRBD1 | TRBV7-2 | CASSLEVTGRTRYGYTF
NA | TRBV7-3 | CASSLTRSETQYF
NA | TRBV27 | CASSLKAPPRYEQYF
NA | TRBV7-6 | CASSRGQGGNTGELFF
NA | TRBV18 | CANSRGKGEEGNAAFF
TRBD1 | TRBV5-4 | CASSIQGLYTDTQYF
NA | TRBV9 | CASSVSGLSTDTQYF
NA | TRBV6-5 | CASRPRVGEQYF
NA | TRBV6-2/TRBV6-3 | CASSYFGPTEAFF
TRBD1 | TRBV3-1/TRBV3-2 | CASSRDRLADKTFF
TRBD2 | TRBV6-5 | CASRPGGPLNEQFF
TRBD2 | TRBV5-5 | CASSNGTRLYNEQFF
TRBD1 | TRBV19 | CASSPGQGAGGYTF